A selection of T cell receptor beta chains follows, all from one sample in a study of shared clonotypes between healthy human individuals. Sequencing used immunoSEQ multiplex PCR; TCRdb keeps in-frame clones, though not all of them. The sample yields around 1,900,000 clones, just under 95% seen once. Specimen: naive CD8+ T cells from PBMCs. These TCRs come from a young man in good health. Some clones in this sample may be carry-over from other donors' samples. Both conserved end residues are trimmed from each CDR3.

>14|TRBV11-2
ASSLVSGAMNTEAF
>11|TRBV29-1
SVEWGLWGGYT
>13|TRBV28
ASSFLGVDNQPQH
>13|TRBV5-1
ASSLKGPLYNEQF
>12|TRBV27
ASSLPPGSGSQF
>11|TRBV4-1
ASSHRAGETQY
>13|TRBV10-3
AISNTGTLGGEQY
>14|TRBV10-3
AISESGVDSYNEQF
>14|TRBV5-1
ASSLALRDGAHEQY
>12|TRBV5-1
ASSEGQLTDTQY
>14|TRBV6-5
ASSYSTEGPYNEQF